This T cell receptor (beta chain) came from a study of T-cell reconstitution after alpha-beta-depleted transplantation in children (dated by TCRdb to 2015 to 2016). Notes on the research overall: T-cell immune reconstitution after TCRalphabeta/CD19-depleted allogeneic hematopoietic cell transplantation in children was quantitatively tracked in the study by means of TCR repertoire profiling.

The receptor library was made with PCR. Sequencing was carried out with an Illumina HiSeq 2500. To normalize quantification of the TCRbeta repertoire, the TCR libraries were built with molecular barcoding that relied on unique molecular identifiers. The public reads were run again by TCRdb, first through fastp at Q25 and then through MiXCR, and only productive beta chains were kept. Identical CDR3 protein sequences are pooled into one entry, listed with their most common genes and DNA. In all, the sample holds about 610,000 distinct CDR3 sequences, and approximately 10% of those were seen once. The ten largest clones take up 3.5% to 5% of the sample. Concerning this clonotype itself: Its antigen has not been determined. Per-nucleotide qualities are absent, and no much larger clonotype sits a single base away.

This TCR was recovered from a human donor who donated a stem cell graft to a child with acute myeloid leukemia. The source material was PBMCs from the stem cell graft donor, sampled from the stem cell graft.

The CDR3 protein sequence reads: CASSFGGNGYNEQFF. In nucleotides, the sequence is TGCGCCAGCAGCTTTGGCGGGAATGGATACAATGAGCAGTTCTTC. The sequence links TRBV5-1 to TRBJ2-1; TRBD2 is possibly the D segment (6 matching bases). V sheds 2 bases and J sheds 4 bases, leaving 13 bases between their ends. CDR1 SGHRS and CDR2 YFSETQ were looked up in the germline V gene. From the cysteine through the phenylalanine, the CDR3 covers 15 amino acids. Only the CDR3 DNA is retained, 45 bases long and in frame from the first base.